These T cell receptor beta chains were read from a single sample in a study of regulatory T cells in long-lasting Graves disease. TCRdb independently ran MiXCR on the multiplex PCR reads; one entry per CDR3 protein. The data contain 510,000 or so distinct CDR3 sequences, more than 10% of them singletons. These records were also assigned to another study, of T cells in Graves' hyperthyroidism and ophthalmopathy.

Sequenced material: peripheral blood mononuclear cells (PBMCs), taken at new diagnosis, from a patient treated with antithyroid drugs. The receptors were gathered from a woman aged 25-40 years with Graves disease. Both conserved end residues are part of each CDR3. D genes are given only for firm matches.

cdr3_aa: CATKAWGSEKLFF; d_call: NA; v_call: TRBV24-1
cdr3_aa: CASSQVVGQAKYGYTF; d_call: TRBD1; v_call: TRBV3-1
cdr3_aa: CASRVNEKLFF; d_call: NA; v_call: TRBV27
cdr3_aa: CTSSIESFETGELFF; d_call: NA; v_call: TRBV19
cdr3_aa: CSVARGNTEAFF; d_call: NA; v_call: TRBV29-1
cdr3_aa: CAGARDSRGTQYF; d_call: NA; v_call: TRBV12-3/TRBV12-4
cdr3_aa: CSARPVTNTEAFF; d_call: NA; v_call: TRBV20-1
cdr3_aa: CASSLERGVAETQYF; d_call: TRBD2; v_call: TRBV11-2
cdr3_aa: CSARGMSDTQYF; d_call: NA; v_call: TRBV20-1
cdr3_aa: CASSALPGNYEQYF; d_call: NA; v_call: TRBV2
cdr3_aa: CASRPWDSANTEAFF; d_call: TRBD1; v_call: TRBV27
cdr3_aa: CASSLARGGDEQFF; d_call: NA; v_call: TRBV11-2
cdr3_aa: CASRVSGVADTQYF; d_call: TRBD2; v_call: TRBV27
cdr3_aa: CASSRARDTQYF; d_call: NA; v_call: TRBV13
cdr3_aa: CASRADSLGVQFF; d_call: NA; v_call: TRBV2
cdr3_aa: CASSLSGGGNTIYF; d_call: NA; v_call: TRBV11-2
cdr3_aa: CASSIALTSGTEQYF; d_call: TRBD2; v_call: TRBV19
cdr3_aa: CAWSVSGTEAFF; d_call: NA; v_call: TRBV30
cdr3_aa: CASRGGGGGPWETQYF; d_call: NA; v_call: TRBV28
cdr3_aa: CASSFGFTDTQYF; d_call: NA; v_call: TRBV7-3
cdr3_aa: CASSLWSGNTEAFF; d_call: NA; v_call: TRBV11-1
cdr3_aa: CSARDGINTEAFF; d_call: NA; v_call: TRBV20-1
cdr3_aa: CASSPRAIDATNEKLFF; d_call: NA; v_call: TRBV18
cdr3_aa: CASSPPPVYEQYF; d_call: NA; v_call: TRBV28
cdr3_aa: CATSDGGKDTQYF; d_call: NA; v_call: TRBV24-1
cdr3_aa: CASSIAAGNQPQHF; d_call: NA; v_call: TRBV19
cdr3_aa: CASSSAGPREGETQYF; d_call: TRBD2; v_call: TRBV11-2
cdr3_aa: CASSLGGSYYEQYF; d_call: TRBD2; v_call: TRBV7-2
cdr3_aa: CASSPTGLRPTYEQYF; d_call: TRBD1; v_call: TRBV11-2
cdr3_aa: CASSGGERQETQYF; d_call: NA; v_call: TRBV9
cdr3_aa: CASSLEGSEQYF; d_call: NA; v_call: TRBV7-9
cdr3_aa: CASSLIGEAQYF; d_call: NA; v_call: TRBV27
cdr3_aa: CASVWTAYSNQPQHF; d_call: NA; v_call: TRBV19
cdr3_aa: CASSKRARSTDTQYF; d_call: NA; v_call: TRBV9
cdr3_aa: CASSYTPPPTDTQYF; d_call: NA; v_call: TRBV11-2
cdr3_aa: CASSPRTRRETQYF; d_call: TRBD2; v_call: TRBV7-8
cdr3_aa: CSVEGVAGDYNEQFF; d_call: TRBD2; v_call: TRBV29-1
cdr3_aa: CASSPMDRAYTGELFF; d_call: TRBD1; v_call: TRBV2